The 12 T cell receptor beta chains below all came from one sample that was sequenced in a study of response to subunit inactivated influenza vaccine. A single record per CDR3 protein comes from TCRdb applying MiXCR to the RT-PCR reads. Of 710,000 or so distinct CDR3 sequences listed, roughly 14% are singletons. The specimen was PBMCs from blood, collected about 11 days after vaccination. The receptors were gathered from a man between 45 and 60 years old who received an inactivated influenza vaccine.

This clonotype was seen a few times. This chain connects TRBV5-1 to TRBJ1-3; D is perhaps TRBD1 (6 bases). This CDR3 is 16 amino acids long. V lost 4 bases, J lost 0 bases, and 14 bases lay in between. From germline, CDR1 is SGHRS and CDR2 YFSETQ. The CDR3 region has the DNA TGCGCCAGCAGCCGCAGTGGGGACAACTCTGGAAACACCATATATTTT. It translates to CASSRSGDNSGNTIYF.

This clonotype has more than one count but fewer than ten. This chain connects TRBV10-3 to TRBJ1-1; the match to TRBD1 covers 7 bases. Unmatched junction bases numbered 9, after V lost 4 bases and J lost 1 base. Germline-derived CDR1 and CDR2 are ENHRY and SYGVKD. The CDR3 contains 16 residues. The CDR3 loop reads CAISAMPGQPNTEAFF. CDR3 sequence (DNA): TGTGCCATCAGTGCGATGCCGGGACAGCCGAACACTGAAGCTTTCTTT.

In this sample, this clonotype turned up a few times. V gene TRBV29-1 combines with J gene TRBJ2-3, with TRBD2 matching over 9 bases. Germline V gives CDR1 SQVTM, CDR2 ANQGSEA. Germline trimming cut 5 bases from V and 3 bases from J; bases unmatched to any gene: 9. CDR3 length: 15 residues. The CDR3 bases are TGCAGCGTTAATGGGCGGGAGGGCCTAACAGATACGCAGTATTTT. Protein sequence: CSVNGREGLTDTQYF.

This clonotype was found a few times. The CDR3 region has the DNA TGCGCCAGCAGCCAGACAGGAGTATTCTACGAGCAGTACTTC. Translating gives CASSQTGVFYEQYF. The chain links TRBV5-1 to TRBJ2-7; maybe TRBD1 (6 bases). Trimming pared 4 bases from V and 3 bases from J, leaving 14 bases between. Germline-derived CDR1 and CDR2 are SGHRS and YFSETQ. The CDR3 consists of 14 residues.

CDR3 DNA sequence: TGTGCCAGCAGCCAGGAGCGGACTAGCGGGAAGGACACCGGGGAGCTGTTTTTT. Translation gives CASSQERTSGKDTGELFF. This sequence joins TRBV6-1 and TRBJ2-2; 12 bases align to TRBD2. CDR1 is MNHNS, CDR2 SASEGT, per germline. The CDR3 spans 18 residues. J lost 3 bases, V lost 6 bases, and 11 bases had no gene match.

This clonotype was observed many times. The J gene is TRBJ1-5, the V gene TRBV4-3; possibly TRBD1 for D (6 bases). The CDR3 extends over 16 amino acids. V was cut by 4 bases and J by 5 bases, with 18 bases left in between. Per the germline V gene, CDR1 is LGHNA and CDR2 is YSLEER. For the CDR3, the DNA is TGCGCCAGCAGCCCCCATTTGGGGGCAGGGGATCAGCCCCAGCATTTT. Its translation is CASSPHLGAGDQPQHF.

This clonotype was seen a handful of times. CDR3 protein: CSARDLGDSNTGELFF. In DNA form, the CDR3 reads TGCAGTGCTAGAGATTTGGGGGATTCGAACACCGGGGAGCTGTTTTTT. V is TRBV20-1 and J is TRBJ2-2, with D possibly called TRBD1 or TRBD2 (5 bases each). V was trimmed by 0 bases and J by 0 bases, leaving 11 bases between them. The CDR3 contains 16 residues. Germline V lookup: CDR1 DFQATT, CDR2 SNEGSKA (reference sequence).

This chain links TRBV29-1 with TRBJ2-6; D remains ambiguous. V lost 4 bases and J lost 2, with 6 bases in between. The CDR3 loop spans 13 amino acids. Germline V gives CDR1 SQVTM, CDR2 ANQGSEA. Here the CDR3 reads CSVGTPGANVLTF. In DNA form, the CDR3 reads TGCAGCGTTGGGACCCCTGGGGCCAACGTCCTGACTTTC.

This clonotype was seen repeatedly, ten times or more. The rearrangement uses TRBV5-1 and TRBJ2-1, with D possibly being TRBD1 (6 bases). V shed 3 bases and J shed 8 bases, with 15 bases lying between them. The CDR3 contains 14 residues. CDR1 SGHRS and CDR2 YFSETQ come from the germline V gene. The CDR3 protein is CASSSTGFGDEQFF. Written as DNA, the CDR3 is TGCGCCAGCAGCTCAACAGGGTTCGGAGATGAGCAGTTCTTC.

In its sample, this clonotype was seen many times. The chain links TRBV27 to TRBJ1-6; D ambiguous. V shed 6 bases and J shed 0 bases, with 9 bases lying between them. CDR1 and CDR2 (germline): MNHEY, SMNVEV (reference sequence). The CDR3 runs 15 residues. The CDR3 region has the DNA TGTGCCAGCAGCTATCGGAGCTCCTATAATTCACCCCTCCACTTT. Translated, it gives CASSYRSSYNSPLHF.

This clonotype was seen more than once but under ten times. The chain has TRBV3-1 and TRBJ1-4; tentatively, D is TRBD1 (6 bases). Germline-derived CDR1 and CDR2 are LGHDT and YNNKEL (reference sequence). The germline V and J ends were trimmed by 4 bases and 3 bases, with 12 bases remaining between them. The CDR3 is 15 amino acids. CDR3: CASSRPTGANEKLFF. The CDR3 nucleotides read TGTGCCAGCAGCCGTCCGACAGGAGCTAATGAAAAACTGTTTTTT.

Only a few counts were recorded for this clonotype. The rearrangement uses TRBV4-2 and TRBJ2-5; D gene uncertain. The CDR3 runs to 20 residues. Germline V gene lookup returns CDR1 LGHNA and CDR2 YNFKEQ. V shed 1 base and J shed 0 bases, with 24 bases lying between them. CDR3 DNA: TGTGCCAGCAGCCAAGGTTGGGCTACCAACACCCCGGGCAACCAAGAGACCCAGTACTTC. Its protein product is CASSQGWATNTPGNQETQYF.